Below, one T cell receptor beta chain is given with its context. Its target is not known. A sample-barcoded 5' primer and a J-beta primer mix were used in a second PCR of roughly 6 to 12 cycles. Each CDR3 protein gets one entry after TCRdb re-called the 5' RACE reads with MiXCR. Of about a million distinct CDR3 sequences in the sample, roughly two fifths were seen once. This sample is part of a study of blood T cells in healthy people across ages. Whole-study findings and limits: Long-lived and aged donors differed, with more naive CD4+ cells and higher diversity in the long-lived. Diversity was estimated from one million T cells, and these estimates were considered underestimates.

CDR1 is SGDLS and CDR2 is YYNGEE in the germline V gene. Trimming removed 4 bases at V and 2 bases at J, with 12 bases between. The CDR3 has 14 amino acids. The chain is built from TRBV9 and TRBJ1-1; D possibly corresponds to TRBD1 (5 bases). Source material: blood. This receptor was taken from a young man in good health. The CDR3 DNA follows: TGTGCCAGCAGCCCCGACAGCCATAACACTGAAGCTTTCTTT. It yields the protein CASSPDSHNTEAFF. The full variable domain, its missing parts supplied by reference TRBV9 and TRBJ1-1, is DSGVTQTPKHLITATGQRVTLRCSPRSGDLSVYWYQQSLDQGLQFLIQYYNGEERAKGNILERFSAQQFPDLHSELNLSSLELGDSALYFCASSPDSHNTEAFFGQGTRLTVV.